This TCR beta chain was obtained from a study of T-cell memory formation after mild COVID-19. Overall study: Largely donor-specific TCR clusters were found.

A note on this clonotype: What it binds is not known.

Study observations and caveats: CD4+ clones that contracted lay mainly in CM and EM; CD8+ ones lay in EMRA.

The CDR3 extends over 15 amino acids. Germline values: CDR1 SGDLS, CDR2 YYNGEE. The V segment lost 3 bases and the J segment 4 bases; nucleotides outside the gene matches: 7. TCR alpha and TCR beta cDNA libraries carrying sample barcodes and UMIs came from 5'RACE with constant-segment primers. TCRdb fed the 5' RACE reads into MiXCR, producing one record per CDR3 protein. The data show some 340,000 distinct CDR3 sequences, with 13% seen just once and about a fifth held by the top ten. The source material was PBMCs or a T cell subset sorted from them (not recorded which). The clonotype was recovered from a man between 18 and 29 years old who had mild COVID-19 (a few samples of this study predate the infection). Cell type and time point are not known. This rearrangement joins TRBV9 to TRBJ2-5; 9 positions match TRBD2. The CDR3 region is CASSARGLAPETQYF. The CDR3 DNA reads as TGTGCCAGCAGCGCAAGGGGACTAGCCCCAGAGACCCAGTACTTC.